Below are 14 T cell receptor beta chains sequenced from a single sample in a study of monozygotic twins with inflammatory bowel disease. TCRdb reworked the 5' RACE reads into one entry per CDR3 protein, no DNA. The repertoire shows more than 300,000 distinct CDR3 sequences; the top ten hold 5.6%. The sample consisted of blood. The receptors here all came from a human donor with ulcerative colitis or Crohn's disease, or a healthy co-twin of an affected twin (not recorded which).

This chain joins TRBV30 and TRBJ2-3; TCRdb lists TRBD2, though no DNA is available to test this call. Germline values: CDR1 GTSNPN, CDR2 SVGIG (reference sequence). The CDR3 covers 13 residues. The CDR3 region is CAWIAGGADTQYF.

The genes are TRBV7-2 and TRBJ1-4; the D gene TCRdb calls, TRBD1, cannot be checked with no DNA. Germline V gene lookup returns CDR1 SGHTA and CDR2 FQGNSA. This CDR3 contains 15 residues. The CDR3 loop is CASSPHGTGAEKLFF.

V usage is TRBV6-4 and J usage is TRBJ2-7; TCRdb indicates TRBD2, and absent DNA this call remains unverified. The CDR3 is made up of 19 amino acids. CDR1 MRHNA and CDR2 SNTAGT come from the germline V gene. The CDR3 region is CASSPTSLALAGASYEQYF.

This chain connects TRBV5-1 to TRBJ1-5; the D call of TRBD1 rests on TCRdb alone, since no DNA is present to check it. Germline CDR1 reads SGHRS; CDR2 reads YFSETQ. The CDR3 consists of 14 residues. CDR3 sequence reads: CASSQTGKDQPQHF.

This chain connects TRBV4-3 to TRBJ1-6; TCRdb picks TRBD1, but there is no DNA to check that call. Per the germline V gene, CDR1 is LGHNA and CDR2 is YSLEER. The CDR3 totals 14 residues. The CDR3 sequence is CASSQEGRNSPLHF.

The chain employs TRBV7-2 and TRBJ2-3; the D gene TCRdb calls, TRBD2, cannot be checked with no DNA. The CDR3 extends over 15 amino acids. Germline values: CDR1 SGHTA, CDR2 FQGNSA. The CDR3 loop is CASSSLAGGSDTQYF.

This chain uses TRBV18 with TRBJ1-2; TCRdb outputs TRBD1, but without DNA this stays unchecked. The CDR3 has 14 amino acids. Germline V gene sequence: CDR1 KGHSH, CDR2 LQKENI. This CDR3 reads CASSPTRQGARYTF.

CDR3 protein: CSVEKLGLAGVGWNIQYF. The J gene is TRBJ2-4, the V gene TRBV29-1; absent DNA, TCRdb's TRBD2 call cannot be checked. Looked up from germline, CDR1 is SQVTM and CDR2 is ANQGSEA. CDR3 length: 18 amino acids.

The J gene is TRBJ1-4, the V gene TRBV12-3 or TRBV12-4; TCRdb proposes TRBD1, but this gene call is untestable without DNA. CDR3 length: 12 amino acids. Here the CDR3 reads CATQDRGEKLFF.

This chain joins TRBV20-1 and TRBJ1-4; TCRdb proposes TRBD1, but this gene call is untestable without DNA. This CDR3 is built from 14 residues. The germline V gene encodes CDR1 DFQATT and CDR2 SNEGSKA (reference sequence). The CDR3 reads CSVPDRGRNEKLFF.

The rearrangement joins TRBV6-2 or TRBV6-3 to TRBJ1-1; checking the TCRdb D call of TRBD1 is not possible without DNA. CDR3 length: 14 amino acids. Germline lookup yields CDR1 MNHEY and CDR2 SVGEGT. The CDR3 reads CASSRDRGAGAPFF.

V is TRBV5-6 and J is TRBJ1-5; TCRdb gives TRBD1 as the D gene, but with no DNA this cannot be confirmed. Germline CDR1 reads SGHDT; CDR2 reads YYEEEE. This CDR3 has 14 residues. The CDR3 is CASSSQGRNQPQHF.

V gene TRBV10-3 combines with J gene TRBJ1-1; TCRdb reports TRBD1, a call that lacks DNA to check it against. CDR1 and CDR2 from the germline V gene are ENHRY and SYGVKD. This CDR3 is 13 amino acids long. Here the CDR3 reads CAISGVGNTEAFF.

The rearrangement joins TRBV27 to TRBJ2-5; TCRdb's D call, TRBD2, is unchecked because there is no DNA. CDR3 length: 16 residues. The V gene's germline CDR1 is MNHEY and CDR2 SMNVEV (reference sequence). CDR3 region: CASSFYGGRAVETQYF.